The subject of this entry is one T cell receptor beta chain. Recruited during active infection, patients (from Seattle) were subsequently followed longitudinally. Libraries were prepared by immunoSEQ multiplex PCR; TCRdb keeps only in-frame clonotypes and omits some of them. The sample holds around 180,000 clones, about 81% seen once. These data originate in a study of blood T cell repertoires in COVID-19. Study-wide background: Samples came from the United States, Italy and Spain, spanning acute and convalescent COVID-19. T cells, B-cell-depleted T cells, or PBMCs provided the cDNA or gDNA that served as material.

CDR1 and CDR2 from the germline V gene are SGHDT and YYEEEE. The ends were cut back, 4 bases at V and 7 bases at J, with 14 bases in the middle. The CDR3 spans 13 residues. What was sequenced was peripheral blood. The J gene is TRBJ1-1, the V gene TRBV5-6, with D perhaps TRBD1 (5 bases). This clonotype originated in an elderly woman with COVID-19, enrolled during active disease. CDR3 DNA sequence: TGTGCCAGCAGCCTCGTTCGGGGGATTGAAGCTTTCTTT. This encodes CASSLVRGIEAFF. Full variable domain (missing parts from reference TRBV5-6 and TRBJ1-1): DAGVTQSPTHLIKTRGQQVTLRCSPKSGHDTVSWYQQALGQGPQFIFQYYEEEERQRGNFPDRFSGHQFPNYSSELNVNALLLGDSALYLCASSLVRGIEAFFGQGTRLTVV.